This T cell receptor (beta chain) was identified in a study of cytomegalovirus exposure and HLA in healthy donors. The wider study: Unique TCR beta sequences numbering fewer than 130 million came from about 180 million T cells in an earlier analysis. Study conclusions and caveats: One variant, a missense change in DCLRE1C, was linked in a later analysis to TCR beta V- and J-gene trimming. Excluded: some indistinguishable V segments such as TRBV6-2 and TRBV6-3.

The germline V gene has CDR1 SGHNT and CDR2 YENEEA. The V segment lost 6 bases and the J segment 0 bases; nucleotides outside the gene matches: 6. The CDR3 length is 17 residues. Amplification used 60 Vbeta primers and 13 Jbeta primers. The assay was immunoSEQ multiplex PCR, and TCRdb's table has in-frame clones only and misses some. Counted here are about 170,000 clones, roughly 80% occurring once; the ten biggest clones make up over 3%. As to this clone: Its antigen is undetermined.

The specimen sequenced was PBMCs. The source of this sequence is a female donor in good health and CMV-seronegative. The chain uses TRBV11-3 and TRBJ2-6; 9 positions match TRBD1. The CDR3 is CASRPGQGDSGANVLTF. The CDR3 nucleotides are TGTGCCAGCAGACCGGGACAGGGAGACTCTGGGGCCAACGTCCTGACTTTC.